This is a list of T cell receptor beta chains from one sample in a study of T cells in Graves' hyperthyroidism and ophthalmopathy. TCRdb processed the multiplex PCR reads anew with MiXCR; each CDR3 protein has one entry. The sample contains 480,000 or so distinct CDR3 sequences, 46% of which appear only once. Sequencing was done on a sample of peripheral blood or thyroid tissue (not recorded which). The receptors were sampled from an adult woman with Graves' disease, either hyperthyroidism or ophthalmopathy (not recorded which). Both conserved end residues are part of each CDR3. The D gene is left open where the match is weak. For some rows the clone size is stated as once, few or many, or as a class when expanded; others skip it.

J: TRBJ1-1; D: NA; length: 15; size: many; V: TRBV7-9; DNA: TGTGCCAGCAGCCCGGATGGCCCAGCGAACACTGAAGCTTTCTTT; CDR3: CASSPDGPANTEAFF
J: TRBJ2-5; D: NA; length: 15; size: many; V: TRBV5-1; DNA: TGCGCCAGCAGCTTGTATGACGGGAGCGGGGAGACCCAGTACTTC; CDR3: CASSLYDGSGETQYF
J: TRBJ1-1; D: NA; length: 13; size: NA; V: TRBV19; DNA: TGTGCCAGTAAGGGACCGCTAAACACTGAAGCTTTCTTT; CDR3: CASKGPLNTEAFF
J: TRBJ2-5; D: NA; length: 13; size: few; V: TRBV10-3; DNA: TGTGCCATCAGTGAGATAAAGGGGGAGACCCAGTACTTC; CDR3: CAISEIKGETQYF
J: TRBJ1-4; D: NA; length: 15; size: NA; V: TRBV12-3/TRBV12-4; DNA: TGTGCCAGCAGTTTGGTACGGGACGTCAGTGAAAAACTGTTTTTT; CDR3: CASSLVRDVSEKLFF
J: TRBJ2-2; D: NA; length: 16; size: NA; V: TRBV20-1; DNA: TGCAGTGCTAGCAGCGAGGGACACTGGGTCACCGGGGAGCTGTTTTTT; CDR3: CSASSEGHWVTGELFF
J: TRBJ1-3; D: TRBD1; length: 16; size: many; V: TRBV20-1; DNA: TGCAGTGCTGGACCGACCGGGACAGTCTCTGGAAACACCATATATTTT; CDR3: CSAGPTGTVSGNTIYF
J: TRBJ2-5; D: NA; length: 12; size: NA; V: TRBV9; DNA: TGTGCCAGCAGCACCGAACAAGAGACCCAGTACTTC; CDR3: CASSTEQETQYF
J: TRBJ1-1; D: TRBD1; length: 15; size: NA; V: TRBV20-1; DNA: TGCAGTGCTAGTGCCGGGACAGGGTTACGGACTGAAGCTTTCTTT; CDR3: CSASAGTGLRTEAFF
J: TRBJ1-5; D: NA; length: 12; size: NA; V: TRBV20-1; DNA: TGCAGTGCTAGAGATCAGGGTCGGCCCCAGCATTTT; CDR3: CSARDQGRPQHF
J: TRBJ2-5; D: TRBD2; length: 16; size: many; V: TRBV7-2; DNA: TGTGCCAGCAGCCAACCTGGGACTAGCGGGGTGGAGACCCAGTACTTC; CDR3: CASSQPGTSGVETQYF
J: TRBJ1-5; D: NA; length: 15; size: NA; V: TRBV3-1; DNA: TGTGCCAGCAGCCAAGGGTCCGGATTCAATCAGCCCCAGCATTTT; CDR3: CASSQGSGFNQPQHF
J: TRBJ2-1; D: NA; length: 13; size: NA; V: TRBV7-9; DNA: TGTGCCAGCAGCTTAGGGGCCCAGAATGAGCAGTTCTTC; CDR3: CASSLGAQNEQFF
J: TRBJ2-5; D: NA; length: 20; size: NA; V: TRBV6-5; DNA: TGTGCCAGCAGACTCGGGACAGGGGTGATAGCGGGAGGCCCCCAAGAGACCCAGTACTTC; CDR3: CASRLGTGVIAGGPQETQYF
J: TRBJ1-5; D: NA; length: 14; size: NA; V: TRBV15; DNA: TGTGCCACCAGCGGCGGGACTCCTGATCAGCCCCAGCATTTT; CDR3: CATSGGTPDQPQHF
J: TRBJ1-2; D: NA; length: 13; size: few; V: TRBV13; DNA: TGTGCCAGCCGCCTGGAGGGAAGCTATGGCTACACCTTC; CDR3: CASRLEGSYGYTF
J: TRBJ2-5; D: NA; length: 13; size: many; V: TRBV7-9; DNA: TGTGCCAGCAGCTTTTCCGGTTTCGAGACCCAGTACTTC; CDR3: CASSFSGFETQYF
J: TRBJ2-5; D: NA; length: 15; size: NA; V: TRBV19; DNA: TGTGCCAGTAGCGCATCCAGCGCAGGGGAAGAGACCCAGTACTTC; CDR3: CASSASSAGEETQYF
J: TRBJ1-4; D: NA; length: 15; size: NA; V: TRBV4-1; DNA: TGCGCCAGCAGCCAAACGGGGGTCTTTAATGAAAAACTGTTTTTT; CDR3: CASSQTGVFNEKLFF
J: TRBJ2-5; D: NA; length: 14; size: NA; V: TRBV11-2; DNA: TGTGCCAGCAGCTCGGACTCTCCGACAGGGACCCAGTACTTC; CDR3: CASSSDSPTGTQYF
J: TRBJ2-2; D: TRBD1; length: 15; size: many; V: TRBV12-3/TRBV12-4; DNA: TGTGCCAGCAGTCCACAGGGGCCCACCACCGGGGAGCTGTTTTTT; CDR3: CASSPQGPTTGELFF
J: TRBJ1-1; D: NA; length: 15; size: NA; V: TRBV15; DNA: TGTGCCACCAGCAGAGATCGGGCCATGAACACTGAAGCTTTCTTT; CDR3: CATSRDRAMNTEAFF
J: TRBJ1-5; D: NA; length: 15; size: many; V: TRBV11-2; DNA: TGTGCCAGCAGCTTAGGGACAAGGGAAAATCAGCCCCAGCATTTT; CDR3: CASSLGTRENQPQHF
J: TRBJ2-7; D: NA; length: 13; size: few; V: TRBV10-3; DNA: TGTGCCAGCAGACCCCAGAGCTCCTACGAGCAGTACTTC; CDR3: CASRPQSSYEQYF
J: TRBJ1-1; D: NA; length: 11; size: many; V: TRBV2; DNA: TGTGCCAGCAGTGAAGGGCGAGCCGCTTTCTTT; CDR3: CASSEGRAAFF
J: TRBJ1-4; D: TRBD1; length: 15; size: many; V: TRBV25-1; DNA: TGTGCCAGCAGTGAGATGGGCAGGGGGACGTTGGAACTGTTTTTT; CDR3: CASSEMGRGTLELFF
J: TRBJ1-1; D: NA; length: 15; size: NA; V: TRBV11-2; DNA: TGTGCCAGCAGCTTAGACTTGGGGGGAAGCACTGAAGCTTTCTTT; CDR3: CASSLDLGGSTEAFF
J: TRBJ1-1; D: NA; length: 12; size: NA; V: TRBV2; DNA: TGTGCCAGCAAGGTACAGAACACTGAAGCTTTCTTT; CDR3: CASKVQNTEAFF
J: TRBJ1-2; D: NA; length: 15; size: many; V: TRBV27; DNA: TGTGCCAGCAGTCCCCGATCAGGGTTTCCGTGGGGCTACACCTTC; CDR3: CASSPRSGFPWGYTF
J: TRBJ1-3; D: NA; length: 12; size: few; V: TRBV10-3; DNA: TGTGCCATCAGTGAGTCTGGAAACACCATATATTTT; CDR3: CAISESGNTIYF
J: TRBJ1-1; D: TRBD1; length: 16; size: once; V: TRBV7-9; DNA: TGTGCCAGCAGTGAAACCGTCGGGGACAGGGAAATGGACGCTTTCTTT; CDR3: CASSETVGDREMDAFF
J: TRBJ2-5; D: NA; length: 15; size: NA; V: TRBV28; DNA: TGTGCCAGCAGTTCCGGGATTAGGGGGTTGAGAACCCAGTACTTC; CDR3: CASSSGIRGLRTQYF
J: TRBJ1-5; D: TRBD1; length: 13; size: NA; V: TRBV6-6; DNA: TGTGCCAGCGGGGGACAGGAAGGTCAGCCCCAGCATTTT; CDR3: CASGGQEGQPQHF
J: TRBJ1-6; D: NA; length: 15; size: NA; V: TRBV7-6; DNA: TGTGCCAGCAGCTCCAAACAGGGCTCTCGATCACCCCTCCACTTT; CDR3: CASSSKQGSRSPLHF
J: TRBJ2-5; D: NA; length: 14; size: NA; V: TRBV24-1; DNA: TGTGCCACCAGTGATCCCGGGACCCAAGAGACCCAGTACTTC; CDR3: CATSDPGTQETQYF
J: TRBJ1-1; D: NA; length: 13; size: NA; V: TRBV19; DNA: TGTGCCAGTACCGCCATCCTGAACACTGAAGCTTTCTTT; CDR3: CASTAILNTEAFF
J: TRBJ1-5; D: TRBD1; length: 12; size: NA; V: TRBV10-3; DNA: TGTGCCATCAGTGAACAGGGGAGCAATCAGCATTTT; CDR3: CAISEQGSNQHF
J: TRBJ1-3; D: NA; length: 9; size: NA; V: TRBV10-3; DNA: TGTGCCATCAGTGCGCAGGGGATTTTT; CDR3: CAISAQGIF
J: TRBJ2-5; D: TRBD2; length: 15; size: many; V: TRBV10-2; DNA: TGCGCCAGCACCACCCCCCAGCGGGGCCAAGAGACCCAGTACTTC; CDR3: CASTTPQRGQETQYF
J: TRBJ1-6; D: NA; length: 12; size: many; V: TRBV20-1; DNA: TGCAGTGCTAGTGCCCGGAATTCACCCCTCCACTTT; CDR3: CSASARNSPLHF
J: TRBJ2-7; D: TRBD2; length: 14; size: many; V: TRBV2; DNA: TGTGCCAGCAGAATACTAGCGGGAGGGGTCGAGCAGTACTTC; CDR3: CASRILAGGVEQYF